The 29 T cell receptor beta chains in this list originate from one sample, sequenced in a study of T cells expressing NK-cell markers. TCRdb re-analyzed the 5' RACE reads; it lists each CDR3 protein once, without DNA. Here the sample table reports about 260,000 distinct CDR3 sequences. Sequencing was done on a sample of blood T cells: a sorted CD56 or NKG2C T cell subset, CD4+ or CD8+ T cells, or bulk PBMC T cells (not recorded which). The source is a man in his late teens or twenties in good health.

The rearrangement joins TRBV27 to TRBJ1-2. The CDR3 consists of 13 residues. Germline V gene data show CDR1 as MNHEY and CDR2 as SMNVEV (reference sequence). CDR3 region: CASTRGGSYGYTF.

The rearrangement joins TRBV6-1 to TRBJ2-2; no DNA is available, so the TRBD2 call from TCRdb remains unchecked. CDR3 length: 17 amino acids. CDR1 is MNHNS and CDR2 is SASEGT in the germline V gene. This CDR3 reads CASRRTSGHSNTGELFF.

The V and J genes are TRBV5-1 and TRBJ2-1; TCRdb's D call of TRBD1 is untestable without DNA. Germline V lookup: CDR1 SGHRS, CDR2 YFSETQ. This CDR3 contains 12 residues. This CDR3 reads CASRSGGEEQFF.

V gene TRBV5-1 combines with J gene TRBJ1-5. Germline CDR1 SGHRS, CDR2 YFSETQ. The CDR3 has 14 residues. The CDR3 loop is CASSHGEGSQPQHF.

The chain employs TRBV6-1 and TRBJ2-7; there is no DNA to check the TCRdb D call of TRBD2. Germline-derived CDR1 and CDR2 are MNHNS and SASEGT. The CDR3 covers 14 residues. The CDR3 sequence is CASRPTSGGYEQYF.

V is TRBV7-2 and J is TRBJ2-7; TCRdb picks TRBD1, but there is no DNA to check that call. The CDR3 extends over 14 amino acids. Germline CDR1 and CDR2: SGHTA and FQGNSA. CDR3 region: CASSSPGGQYEQYF.

This rearrangement joins TRBV12-3 or TRBV12-4 to TRBJ2-5; TCRdb indicates TRBD2, and absent DNA this call remains unverified. This CDR3 is built from 15 residues. CDR3 sequence reads: CASTGLAGGRETQYF.

The chain links TRBV5-1 to TRBJ2-6. Germline V CDR1 and CDR2: SGHRS, YFSETQ. The CDR3 sequence is 16 residues long. CDR3 amino acids: CASSSGVGAGANVLTF.

This chain joins TRBV20-1 and TRBJ2-4; checking the TCRdb D call of TRBD1 is not possible without DNA. The CDR3 contains 14 residues. In germline, CDR1 is DFQATT, CDR2 SNEGSKA (reference sequence). The CDR3 reads CSAPYDRGQDIQYF.

The chain has TRBV5-1 and TRBJ2-3. The CDR3 is made up of 14 amino acids. Germline CDR1 is SGHRS and CDR2 is YFSETQ. Here the CDR3 reads CASSFDLNTDTQYF.

The chain uses TRBV6-4 and TRBJ2-5; with no DNA, the TCRdb D assignment of TRBD1 cannot be verified. CDR1 and CDR2 from the germline V gene are MRHNA and SNTAGT. The CDR3 is 13 amino acids. CDR3 protein: CASSQGPGETQYF.

This chain links TRBV12-3 or TRBV12-4 with TRBJ2-1; TCRdb's D gene call, TRBD1, goes unchecked for lack of DNA. This CDR3 spans 15 amino acids. Here the CDR3 reads CASSLQAGKEGEQFF.

This chain links TRBV12-3 or TRBV12-4 with TRBJ2-7; TCRdb lists TRBD1, though no DNA is available to test this call. This CDR3 contains 15 residues. CDR3 loop: CASSLVDDRGYEQYF.

This sequence joins TRBV12-3 or TRBV12-4 and TRBJ2-1; TCRdb outputs TRBD2, but without DNA this stays unchecked. The CDR3 loop spans 13 amino acids. The CDR3 loop reads CASGTSDHNEQFF.

The chain couples TRBV6-5 to TRBJ1-1; TCRdb gives TRBD1 as the D gene, but with no DNA this cannot be confirmed. The CDR3 has 16 residues. Looked up from germline, CDR1 is MNHEY and CDR2 is SVGAGI. The chain's CDR3 is CASSSRRQGGNTEAFF.

This chain's CDR3 is CASSPLRPDSLNQPQHF. The chain couples TRBV6-5 to TRBJ1-5; with no DNA, the TCRdb D assignment of TRBD1 cannot be verified. Germline V gene sequence: CDR1 MNHEY, CDR2 SVGAGI. The CDR3 covers 17 residues.

The rearrangement joins TRBV29-1 to TRBJ2-2; there is no DNA to check the TCRdb D call of TRBD2. Germline assignment: CDR1 SQVTM and CDR2 ANQGSEA. CDR3 length: 14 amino acids. CDR3 amino acids: CSVSTSGRAGELFF.

V and J are TRBV18 and TRBJ2-7. The germline CDR1 and CDR2 sequences are KGHSH and LQKENI. The CDR3 totals 14 residues. The CDR3 spells CASSPPWGSYEQYF.

The chain has TRBV6-2 or TRBV6-3 and TRBJ1-5; no DNA is available, so the TRBD1 call from TCRdb remains unchecked. Germline V CDR1 and CDR2: MNHEY, SVGEGT. The CDR3 totals 16 residues. The CDR3 region is CASSYERGGVNQPQHF.

The rearrangement links TRBV20-1 to TRBJ2-3; TCRdb's assignment of TRBD2 cannot be checked, as there is no DNA. In germline, CDR1 is DFQATT, CDR2 SNEGSKA (reference sequence). The CDR3 sequence is 12 residues long. CDR3 amino acids: CSAYQAGPTQYF.

The chain combines TRBV3-1 with TRBJ2-4; TCRdb lists TRBD2, though no DNA is available to test this call. The germline V gene encodes CDR1 LGHDT and CDR2 YNNKEL (reference sequence). CDR3 length equals 16 residues. The CDR3 reads CASSQDLTGVWNIQYF.

The chain couples TRBV6-5 to TRBJ1-1; TCRdb indicates TRBD1, and absent DNA this call remains unverified. The CDR3 contains 15 residues. CDR1 is MNHEY, CDR2 SVGAGI, per germline. The CDR3 reads CASSYVGQANFEAFF.

The gene calls are TRBV29-1 and TRBJ2-7; TCRdb's D call, TRBD1, is unchecked because there is no DNA. CDR3 length: 13 amino acids. Per the germline V gene, CDR1 is SQVTM and CDR2 is ANQGSEA. CDR3 sequence: CSFRSDRVAEQYF.

This chain uses TRBV12-3 or TRBV12-4 with TRBJ1-3. The CDR3 sequence is 16 residues long. This chain's CDR3 is CASSRHLQGSGNTIYF.

V gene TRBV5-1 combines with J gene TRBJ2-5; the D call from TCRdb, TRBD1, cannot be confirmed without DNA. The germline V gene encodes CDR1 SGHRS and CDR2 YFSETQ. The CDR3 sequence is 14 residues long. CDR3 amino acids: CASSPRQGRGTQYF.

V and J are TRBV29-1 and TRBJ2-5; TCRdb lists TRBD2, though no DNA is available to test this call. The germline V gene encodes CDR1 SQVTM and CDR2 ANQGSEA. The CDR3 totals 13 residues. CDR3 amino acids: CSVSGSTQETQYF.

The chain combines TRBV27 with TRBJ2-7; the TCRdb call, TRBD1, lacks DNA for checking. The CDR3 has 13 residues. Germline CDR1 and CDR2: MNHEY and SMNVEV (reference sequence). CDR3 sequence: CASRDRGSYEQYF.

This chain joins TRBV5-1 and TRBJ2-1; TCRdb picks TRBD1, but there is no DNA to check that call. This CDR3 comprises 15 residues. CDR1 and CDR2 from the germline V gene are SGHRS and YFSETQ. The CDR3 loop reads CASSHSGQSSVEQFF.

The rearrangement joins TRBV4-3 to TRBJ1-4; checking the TCRdb D call of TRBD1 is not possible without DNA. Per the germline V gene, CDR1 is LGHNA and CDR2 is YSLEER. This CDR3 region has 15 residues. CDR3 sequence: CASSQPDRANEKLFF.